Presented here are 17 T cell receptor beta chains from one specimen sequenced in a study of T cell responses to AZD1222 COVID-19 vaccine. Method: immunoSEQ multiplex PCR; TCRdb's copy keeps in-frame clones and lacks some. The sample lists under 150,000 clones; 90% were seen once. Sequenced material: peripheral blood, taken on day 0 of AZD1222 vaccination. The receptors come from an adult in good health.

This clone showed up just a few times. The chain combines TRBV30 with TRBJ2-2, with 8 bases matching TRBD1. V shed 4 bases and J 3 bases; nucleotides not matched to a gene: 7. Germline lookup yields CDR1 GTSNPN and CDR2 SVGIG (reference sequence). This CDR3 spans 15 amino acids. The CDR3 reads CAWNPPGQDTGELFF. The DNA of the CDR3 is TGTGCCTGGAATCCGCCGGGACAGGACACCGGGGAGCTGTTTTTT.

The chain is built from TRBV11-1 and TRBJ2-7; D call uncertain. The CDR3 is 15 amino acids. The germline gives CDR1 SGHAT, CDR2 FQDESV (reference sequence). Trimming pared 1 base from V and 9 bases from J, leaving 19 bases between. In DNA form, the CDR3 reads TGTGCCAGCAGCTTAGATAGAACAGCCCTCGCCGGGCAGTACTTC. Amino acid sequence: CASSLDRTALAGQYF.

The gene calls are TRBV6-5 and TRBJ2-7; possible D gene TRBD2, 6 bases. Germline V gene sequence: CDR1 MNHEY, CDR2 SVGAGI. V was pared by 6 bases and J by 6 bases, with 15 bases between. This CDR3 contains 13 residues. Here the CDR3 reads CASRSGVGGEQYF. The CDR3 nucleotides are TGTGCCAGCAGGTCGGGAGTCGGGGGCGAGCAGTACTTC.

V is TRBV29-1 and J is TRBJ2-1; tentatively, D is TRBD2 (6 bases). CDR1 SQVTM and CDR2 ANQGSEA come from the germline V gene. The V gene lost 6 bases and the J gene lost 6 bases, with 18 bases spanning the gap. There are 14 residues in the CDR3. The CDR3 DNA sequence: TGCAGCGTGGACAAGGCGGGAATAATCAATGAGCAGTTCTTC. It translates to CSVDKAGIINEQFF.

The chain links TRBV21-1 to TRBJ2-1; the tabulated D call, TRBD1, remains unverified against the DNA. TRBV21-1 is noted as a pseudogene. The CDR3 extends over 18 amino acids. The CDR3 nucleotides are TGTGCCAGCAGCAAAGCGCTTTACAGGGGGAGCTCCTACAATGAGCAGTTCTTC. Its translation is CASSKALYRGSSYNEQFF.

The chain links TRBV6-5 to TRBJ2-3; no clear D gene. Germline values: CDR1 MNHEY, CDR2 SVGAGI. The CDR3 consists of 16 residues. Trimming took off 3 bases at V and 2 bases at J, with 15 bases between the two ends. The CDR3 is CASSYNGLFNTDTQYF. In DNA form, the CDR3 reads TGTGCCAGCAGTTATAATGGCCTCTTTAACACAGATACGCAGTATTTT.

This chain connects TRBV29-1 to TRBJ1-2; 8 bases line up with TRBD1. CDR1 is SQVTM, CDR2 ANQGSEA, per germline. CDR3 length: 13 amino acids. Trimming took 3 bases from V and 7 from J; bases not matched to a gene: 7. The CDR3 region has the DNA TGCAGCGTTGATTCCAGGACAGGGTTTGGCTACACCTTC. Translated: CSVDSRTGFGYTF.

The chain couples TRBV9 to TRBJ2-2; D ambiguous. Germline values: CDR1 SGDLS, CDR2 YYNGEE. V lost 4 bases to trimming and J lost 1 base, with 8 bases between them. There are 14 residues in the CDR3. CDR3 in DNA: TGTGCCAGCAGCCCCCGGAGGAACACCGGGGAGCTGTTTTTT. Amino acid sequence: CASSPRRNTGELFF.

The J gene is TRBJ2-7, the V gene TRBV12-3 or TRBV12-4; D gene ambiguous. V lost 6 bases to trimming and J lost 3 bases, with 9 bases between them. CDR3 length: 12 amino acids. CDR3 sequence: CASSPMGYEQYF. For the CDR3, the DNA is TGTGCCAGCAGCCCCATGGGCTACGAGCAGTACTTC.

This chain connects TRBV12-3 or TRBV12-4 to TRBJ1-2, with TRBD1 identical over 7 bases. This CDR3 has 13 amino acids. Trimming took 7 bases from V and 4 from J; bases not matched to a gene: 6. The CDR3 DNA sequence: TGTGCCAGCAACCGGGACAGCAGCTATGGCTACACCTTC. Translated: CASNRDSSYGYTF.

The CDR3 region has the DNA TGTGCCAGCAGCCCAAGGGGCGGGGGGGCAGATACGCAGTATTTT. This encodes CASSPRGGGADTQYF. The chain links TRBV5-4 to TRBJ2-3; 9 nucleotides match TRBD2. Germline values: CDR1 SGHNT, CDR2 YYREEE (reference sequence). After removal of 4 bases from V and 4 bases from J, the junction contained 7 bases not matched to a gene. CDR3 length: 15 residues.

The rearrangement joins TRBV7-2 to TRBJ2-3; D gene unclear. From germline, CDR1 is SGHTA and CDR2 FQGNSA. Deletions cut 5 bases from V and 4 bases from J, with 7 bases between. The CDR3 loop spans 12 amino acids. CDR3 coding DNA: TGTGCCAGCAGCAGGCCGGCAGATACGCAGTATTTT. It is translated as CASSRPADTQYF.

This clone appeared once. The chain uses TRBV3-1 (or the pseudogene TRBV3-2) and TRBJ2-7; no definite D call. V was clipped by 0 bases and J by 5 bases, with 11 bases between them. Germline loops: CDR1 LGHDT, CDR2 YNNKEL (reference sequence). The CDR3 extends over 14 amino acids. The CDR3 protein is CASSQDNGFDEQYF. The CDR3 coding sequence is TGTGCCAGCAGCCAAGACAACGGATTTGACGAGCAGTACTTC.

The chain carries TRBV20-1 and TRBJ1-2; D is undetermined. The length of the CDR3 is 11 residues. Trimming stripped 4 bases from V and 10 bases from J, with 13 bases between. CDR1 is DFQATT and CDR2 is SNEGSKA in the germline V gene (reference sequence). This CDR3 is CSAKSPGAYTF. The CDR3 nucleotides are TGCAGTGCTAAATCACCGGGCGCCTACACCTTC.

The chain joins TRBV5-1 to TRBJ2-3, with 15 bases identical to TRBD2. The V gene end was trimmed by 4 bases and the J gene end by 2 bases; junction bases not matched to a gene: 2. The germline gives CDR1 SGHRS, CDR2 YFSETQ. CDR3 length equals 16 residues. The DNA of the CDR3 is TGCGCCAGCAGCGGACTAGCGGGGGGGATCACAGATACGCAGTATTTT. Residues: CASSGLAGGITDTQYF.

The rearrangement uses TRBV19 and TRBJ1-2, with 7 bases aligning to TRBD1. The germline V gene has CDR1 LNHDA and CDR2 SQIVND (reference sequence). With 3 bases clipped from V and 3 bases from J, the junction kept 4 bases outside the gene matches. CDR3 size: 14 residues. CDR3 residues: CASSIPDRDYGYTF. Written as DNA, the CDR3 is TGTGCCAGTAGTATCCCCGACAGGGACTATGGCTACACCTTC.

This chain joins TRBV16 and TRBJ1-1; TRBD1 might be the D (5 bases). V gave up 0 bases and J gave up 5 bases, with 10 bases separating them. The CDR3 runs 14 residues. Germline assignment: CDR1 KGHSY and CDR2 FQNENV. The CDR3 DNA follows: TGTGCCAGCAGCCAATCCCCGGGGGGGACTGAAGCTTTCTTT. Residues: CASSQSPGGTEAFF.